This T cell receptor (beta chain) stems from a study of T-cell reconstitution after alpha-beta-depleted transplantation in children. Trimming pared 3 bases from V and 0 bases from J, leaving 9 bases between. The CDR3 spans 13 residues. Germline CDR1 reads DFQATT; CDR2 reads SNEGSKA (reference sequence). Preparing the TCRbeta library involved the use of unique molecular identifiers. TCRdb itself ran the PCR reads through MiXCR, one entry per CDR3 protein. The sample carries roughly 500,000 distinct CDR3 sequences, 10% to 13% recorded once. Overall study results and limits: The study reportedly traced alpha-beta T cells about two months after transplant to several hundred expanded graft clones. T-cell counts and diversity at one year post-transplant came mainly from newly produced T cells. After transplant, high TCRbeta diversity at day 60 in some patients arose from surviving recipient T cells and thymic progenitors.

With regard to this clonotype: Its target is not known.

The clonotype originates from a child aged 2-15 years with inherited bone marrow failure, due to receive a stem cell transplant. This chain uses TRBV20-1 with TRBJ2-7; the D call may be TRBD1 or TRBD2 (5 bases each). The specimen was PBMCs, collected before TCRalphabeta/CD19-depleted stem cell transplant. The CDR3: CSASGTHSYEQYF. CDR3 sequence (DNA): TGCAGTGCTAGCGGGACCCACTCCTACGAGCAGTACTTC.